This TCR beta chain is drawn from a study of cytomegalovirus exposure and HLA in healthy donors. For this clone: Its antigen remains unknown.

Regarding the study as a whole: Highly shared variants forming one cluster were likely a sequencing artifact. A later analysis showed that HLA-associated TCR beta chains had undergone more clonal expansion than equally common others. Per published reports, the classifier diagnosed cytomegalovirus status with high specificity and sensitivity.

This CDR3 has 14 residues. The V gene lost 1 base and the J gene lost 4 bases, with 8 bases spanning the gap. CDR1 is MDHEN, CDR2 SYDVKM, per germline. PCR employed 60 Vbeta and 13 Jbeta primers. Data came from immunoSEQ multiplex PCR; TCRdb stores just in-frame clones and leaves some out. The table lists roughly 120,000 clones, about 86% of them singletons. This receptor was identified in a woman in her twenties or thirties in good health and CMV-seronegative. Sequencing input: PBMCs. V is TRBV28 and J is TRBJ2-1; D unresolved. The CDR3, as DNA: TGTGCCAGCAGTTTATCCGGGTTTTACAATGAGCAGTTCTTC. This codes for CASSLSGFYNEQFF.